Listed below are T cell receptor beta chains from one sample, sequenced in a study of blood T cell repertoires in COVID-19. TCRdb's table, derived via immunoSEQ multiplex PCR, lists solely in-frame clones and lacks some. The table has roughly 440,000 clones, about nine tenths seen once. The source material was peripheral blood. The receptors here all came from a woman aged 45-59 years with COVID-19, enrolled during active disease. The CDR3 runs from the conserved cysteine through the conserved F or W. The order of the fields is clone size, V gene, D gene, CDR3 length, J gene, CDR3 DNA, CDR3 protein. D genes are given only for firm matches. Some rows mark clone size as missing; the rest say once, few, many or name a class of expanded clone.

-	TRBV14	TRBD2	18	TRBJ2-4	TGTGCCAGCAGCCAAGATCGCAGCGGGGGAGCCTTGAAAAACATTCAGTACTTC	CASSQDRSGGALKNIQYF
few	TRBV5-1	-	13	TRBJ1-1	TGCGCCAGCAGCCAGAGAGGCACCACTGAAGCTTTCTTT	CASSQRGTTEAFF
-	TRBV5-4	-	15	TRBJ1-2	TGTGCCAGCAGCTTTGACATACAATCTAACTATGGCTACACCTTC	CASSFDIQSNYGYTF
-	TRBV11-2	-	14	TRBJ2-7	TGTGCCAGCCGGAGACAGAGGAGCTCCTACGAGCAGTACTTC	CASRRQRSSYEQYF
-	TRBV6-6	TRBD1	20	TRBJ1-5	TGTGCCAGCAGCTCTCGGGTGACAGGGGCCCCAAGATTTATCAATCAGCCCCAGCATTTT	CASSSRVTGAPRFINQPQHF
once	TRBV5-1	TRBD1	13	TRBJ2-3	TGCGCCAGCAGCCTCGACAGGGGAGATACGCAGTATTTT	CASSLDRGDTQYF
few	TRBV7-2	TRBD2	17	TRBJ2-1	TGTGCCAGCAGCCTAAGCGGACTAGCGGGACCTGGTGATGAGCAGTTCTTC	CASSLSGLAGPGDEQFF
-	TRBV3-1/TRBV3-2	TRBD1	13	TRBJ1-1	TGTGCCAGCAGCCAAGACAGGGGGCCGATCGCTTTCTTT	CASSQDRGPIAFF
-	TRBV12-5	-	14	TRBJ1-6	TGTGCTAGTGGTTTGGGGCAGATTAATTCACCCCTCCACTTT	CASGLGQINSPLHF
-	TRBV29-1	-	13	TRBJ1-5	TGCAGCGTTGAAGGGGCTCGGGGAGCGCCCCAGCATTTT	CSVEGARGAPQHF
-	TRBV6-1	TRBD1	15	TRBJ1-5	TGTGCCAGCAGTGACACAGGGGGGCGCAATCAGCCCCAGCATTTT	CASSDTGGRNQPQHF
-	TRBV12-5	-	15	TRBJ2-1	TGTGCTAGTGGAGGGGGGGCACTAGCCTCCAATGAGCAGTTCTTC	CASGGGALASNEQFF
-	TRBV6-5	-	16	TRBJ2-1	TGTGCCAGCAGTTACCGGTTTGGGGGGGGCGACAATGAGCAGTTCTTC	CASSYRFGGGDNEQFF
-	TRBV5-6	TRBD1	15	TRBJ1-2	TGTGCCAGCAGCTTGGTTGGGACAGCTAACTATGGCTACACCTTC	CASSLVGTANYGYTF
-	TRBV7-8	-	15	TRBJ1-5	TGTGCCAGCAGTTCACAGGGACATAGCAATCAGCCCCAGCATTTT	CASSSQGHSNQPQHF
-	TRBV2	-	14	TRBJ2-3	TGTGCCAGCAGTGCAATCCGGGGACAAAATACGCAGTATTTT	CASSAIRGQNTQYF
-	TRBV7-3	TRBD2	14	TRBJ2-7	TGTGCCAGCAGCGCCGGACTAGCGGGGGGCGAGCAGTACTTC	CASSAGLAGGEQYF
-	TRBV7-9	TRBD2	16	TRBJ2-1	TGTGCCAGCAGCTCATGGACTAGCTTCTCCTACAATGAGCAGTTCTTC	CASSSWTSFSYNEQFF
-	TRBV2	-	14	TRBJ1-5	TGTGCCAGCAGCAGTGTGACACGAGATCAGCCCCAGCATTTT	CASSSVTRDQPQHF
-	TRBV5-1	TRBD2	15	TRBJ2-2	TGCGCCAGCAGCACGGGGGGATCGAACACCGGGGAGCTGTTTTTT	CASSTGGSNTGELFF
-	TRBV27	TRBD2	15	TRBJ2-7	TGTGCCAGCAGTAGCGCCGGGACTAGCGGATGGGTGCAGTACTTC	CASSSAGTSGWVQYF
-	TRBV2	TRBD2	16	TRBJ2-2	TGTGCCAGCAGTGACGGACTAGCGGGTAACACCGGGGAGCTGTTTTTT	CASSDGLAGNTGELFF